This TCR beta chain was retrieved from a study of T cell repertoires in cytomegalovirus infection. The overall study: The study used recently identified HLA-C-restricted and well-studied HLA-B-restricted CMV epitopes. Public TCR beta signatures marked donors with CMV infection and the matching HLA. Notes on the study in general: Summed frequency of public TCR beta families distinguished CMV carriers with the relevant HLA. HLA-C-restricted, CMV-specific TCR beta clonotypes were dominant ex vivo.

The CDR3 consists of 16 residues. Germline values: CDR1 SGHDT, CDR2 YYEEEE. Trimming cost V 0 bases and J 5 bases, with 17 bases left between them. Details on this clonotype: The antigen remains undetermined.

Each CDR3 protein is one row after TCRdb ran MiXCR on the reads. The sample has 800,000 to 950,000 distinct CDR3 sequences; roughly 33% are singletons. The sequenced sample was cultured CD8+ T cells from PBMCs, obtained from culture after CMV antigen stimulation. The V and J genes are TRBV5-6 and TRBJ2-5, with D unresolved. This sequence originates from a human donor in good health (CMV status not recorded). Some clones in this sample may be carry-over from other donors' samples. CDR3 residues: CASSLAKAALAETQYF. The CDR3 DNA reads as TGTGCCAGCAGCTTGGCCAAAGCAGCCCTTGCGGAGACCCAGTACTTC.